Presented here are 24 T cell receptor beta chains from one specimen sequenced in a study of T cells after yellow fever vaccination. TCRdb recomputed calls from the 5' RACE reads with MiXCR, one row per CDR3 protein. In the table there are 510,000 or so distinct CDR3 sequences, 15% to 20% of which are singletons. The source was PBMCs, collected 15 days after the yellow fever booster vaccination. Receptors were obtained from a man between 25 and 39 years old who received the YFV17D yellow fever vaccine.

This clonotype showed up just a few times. DNA for the CDR3: TGTGCCAGCAGCTTAGTGGGTGGTGAAGAGACCCAGTACTTC. Amino acid sequence: CASSLVGGEETQYF. The gene calls are TRBV7-2 and TRBJ2-5; D uncertain. Trimming took off 1 base at V and 3 bases at J, with 9 bases between the two ends. Per the germline V gene, CDR1 is SGHTA and CDR2 is FQGNSA. The CDR3 sequence is 14 residues long.

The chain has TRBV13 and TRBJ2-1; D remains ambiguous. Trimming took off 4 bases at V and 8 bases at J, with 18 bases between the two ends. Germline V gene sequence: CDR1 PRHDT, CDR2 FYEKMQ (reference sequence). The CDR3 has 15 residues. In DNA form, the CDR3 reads TGTGCCAGCAGCTCCCGGCCTGATCCCAAGGATGAGCAGTTCTTC. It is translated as CASSSRPDPKDEQFF.

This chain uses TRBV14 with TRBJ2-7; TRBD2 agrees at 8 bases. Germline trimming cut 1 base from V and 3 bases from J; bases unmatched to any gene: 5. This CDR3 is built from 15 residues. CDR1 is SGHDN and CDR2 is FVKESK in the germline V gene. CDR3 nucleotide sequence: TGTGCCAGCAGCCAAGGACCGGGACTAGGCTACGAGCAGTACTTC. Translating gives CASSQGPGLGYEQYF.

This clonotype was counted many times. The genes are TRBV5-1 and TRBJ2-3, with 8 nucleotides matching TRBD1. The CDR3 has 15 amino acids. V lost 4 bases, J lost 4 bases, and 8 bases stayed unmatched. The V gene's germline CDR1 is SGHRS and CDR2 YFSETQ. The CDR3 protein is CASSRGQGVADTQYF. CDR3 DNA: TGCGCCAGCAGCAGAGGACAGGGAGTGGCAGATACGCAGTATTTT.

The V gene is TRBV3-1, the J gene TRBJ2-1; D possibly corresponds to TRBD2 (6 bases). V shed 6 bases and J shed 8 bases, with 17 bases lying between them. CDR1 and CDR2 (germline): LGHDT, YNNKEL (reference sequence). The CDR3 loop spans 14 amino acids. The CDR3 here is CASRSVGGNDEQFF. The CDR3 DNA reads TGTGCCAGCAGGTCGGTAGGCGGGAACGATGAGCAGTTCTTC.

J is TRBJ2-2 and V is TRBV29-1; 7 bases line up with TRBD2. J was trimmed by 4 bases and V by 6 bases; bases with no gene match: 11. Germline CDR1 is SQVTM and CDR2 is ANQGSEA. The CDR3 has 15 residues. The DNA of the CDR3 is TGCAGCGTGGGAAATTTGGAGCGGGGCACCGGGGAGCTGTTTTTT. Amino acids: CSVGNLERGTGELFF.

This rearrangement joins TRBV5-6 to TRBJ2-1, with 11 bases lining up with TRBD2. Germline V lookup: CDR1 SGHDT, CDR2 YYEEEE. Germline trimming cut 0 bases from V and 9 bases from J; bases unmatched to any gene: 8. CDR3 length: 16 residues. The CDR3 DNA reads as TGTGCCAGCAGCTTGGTTAGCGGGAGGGCCTCTGGTGAGCAGTTCTTC. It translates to CASSLVSGRASGEQFF.

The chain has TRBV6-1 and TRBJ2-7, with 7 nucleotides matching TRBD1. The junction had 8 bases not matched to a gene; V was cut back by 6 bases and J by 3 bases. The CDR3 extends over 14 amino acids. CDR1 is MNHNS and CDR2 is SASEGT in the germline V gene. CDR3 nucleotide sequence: TGTGCCAGCAGGACCCCAGGGACAGTCTACGAGCAGTACTTC. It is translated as CASRTPGTVYEQYF.

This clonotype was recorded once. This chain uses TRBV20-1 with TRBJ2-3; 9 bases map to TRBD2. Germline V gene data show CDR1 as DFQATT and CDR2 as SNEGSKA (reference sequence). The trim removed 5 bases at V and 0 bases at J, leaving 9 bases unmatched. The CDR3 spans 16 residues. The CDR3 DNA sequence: TGCAGTGCTCTCACTAGCGGGCGGTATAGCACAGATACGCAGTATTTT. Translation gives CSALTSGRYSTDTQYF.

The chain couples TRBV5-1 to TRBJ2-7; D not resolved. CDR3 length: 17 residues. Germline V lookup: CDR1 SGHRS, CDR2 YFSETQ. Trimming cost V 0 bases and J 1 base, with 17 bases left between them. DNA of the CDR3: TGCGCCAGCAGCTTGGGACGGGCCGCAATTGGATCCTACGAGCAGTACTTC. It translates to CASSLGRAAIGSYEQYF.

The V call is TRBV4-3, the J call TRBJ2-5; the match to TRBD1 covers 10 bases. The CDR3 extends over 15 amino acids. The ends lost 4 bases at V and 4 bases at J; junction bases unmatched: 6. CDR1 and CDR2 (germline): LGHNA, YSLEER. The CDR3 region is CASSRGQGGVETQYF. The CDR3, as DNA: TGCGCCAGCAGCCGAGGACAGGGGGGCGTAGAGACCCAGTACTTC.

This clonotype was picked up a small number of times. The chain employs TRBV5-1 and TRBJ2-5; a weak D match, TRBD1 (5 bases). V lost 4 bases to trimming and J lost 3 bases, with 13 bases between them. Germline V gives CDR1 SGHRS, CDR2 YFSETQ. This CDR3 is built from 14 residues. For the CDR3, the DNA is TGCGCCAGCAGCGCCGGTGGGGCCGAAGAGACCCAGTACTTC. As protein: CASSAGGAEETQYF.

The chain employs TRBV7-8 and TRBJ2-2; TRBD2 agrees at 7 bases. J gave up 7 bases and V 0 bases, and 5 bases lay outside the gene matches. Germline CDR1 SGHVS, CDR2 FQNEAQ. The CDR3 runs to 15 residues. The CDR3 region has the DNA TGTGCCAGCAGCTTAGCGGGACTAACGGGCGGGGAGCTGTTTTTT. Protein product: CASSLAGLTGGELFF.

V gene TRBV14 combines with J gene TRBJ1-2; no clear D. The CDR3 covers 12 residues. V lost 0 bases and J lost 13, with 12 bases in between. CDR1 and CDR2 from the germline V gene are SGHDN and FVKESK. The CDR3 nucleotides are TGTGCCAGCAGCCAAGAAGTCGGCGGCCCCACCTTC. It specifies CASSQEVGGPTF.

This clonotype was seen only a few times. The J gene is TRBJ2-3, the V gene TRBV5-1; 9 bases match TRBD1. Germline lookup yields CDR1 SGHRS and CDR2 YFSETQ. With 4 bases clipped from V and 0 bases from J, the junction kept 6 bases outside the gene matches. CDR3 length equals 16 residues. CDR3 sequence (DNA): TGCGCCAGCAGCGCGGGACAGGGCTATAGCACAGATACGCAGTATTTT. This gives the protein CASSAGQGYSTDTQYF.

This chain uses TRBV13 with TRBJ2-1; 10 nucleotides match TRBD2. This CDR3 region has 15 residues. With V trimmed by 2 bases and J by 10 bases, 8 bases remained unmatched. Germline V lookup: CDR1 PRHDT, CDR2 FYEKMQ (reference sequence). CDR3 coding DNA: TGTGCCAGCAGCTTAACAGGAGCGGGAGGGGACGAGCAGTTCTTC. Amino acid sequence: CASSLTGAGGDEQFF.

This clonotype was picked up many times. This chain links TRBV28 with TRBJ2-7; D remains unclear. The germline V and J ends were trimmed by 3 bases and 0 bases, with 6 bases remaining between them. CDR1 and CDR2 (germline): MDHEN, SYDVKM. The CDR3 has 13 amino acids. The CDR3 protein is CASSLGNSYEQYF. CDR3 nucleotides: TGTGCCAGCAGTTTGGGAAACTCCTACGAGCAGTACTTC.

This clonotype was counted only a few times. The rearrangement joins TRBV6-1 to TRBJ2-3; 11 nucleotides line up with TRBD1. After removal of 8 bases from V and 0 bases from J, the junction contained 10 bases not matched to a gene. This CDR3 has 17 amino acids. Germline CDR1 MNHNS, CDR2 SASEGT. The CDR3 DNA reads TGTGCCAGCGGACGGACAGGGGGCCCATCTAGCACAGATACGCAGTATTTT. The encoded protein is CASGRTGGPSSTDTQYF.

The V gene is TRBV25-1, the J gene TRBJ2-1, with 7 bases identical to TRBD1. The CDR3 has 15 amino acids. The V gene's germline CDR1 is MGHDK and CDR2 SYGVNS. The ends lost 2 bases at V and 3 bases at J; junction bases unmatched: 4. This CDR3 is CASSERRGIYNEQFF. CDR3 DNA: TGTGCCAGCAGTGAACGCAGGGGGATCTACAATGAGCAGTTCTTC. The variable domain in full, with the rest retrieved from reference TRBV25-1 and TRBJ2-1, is EADIYQTPRYLVIGTGKKITLECSQTMGHDKMYWYQQDPGMELHLIHYSYGVNSTEKGDLSSESTVSRIRTEHFPLTLESARPSHTSQYLCASSERRGIYNEQFFGPGTRLTVL.

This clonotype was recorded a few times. The chain's CDR3 is CASSYQLAYNEQFF. The CDR3 DNA sequence: TGTGCCAGCAGTTACCAACTCGCTTACAATGAGCAGTTCTTC. J is TRBJ2-1 and V is TRBV7-2; D not resolved. Germline assignment: CDR1 SGHTA and CDR2 FQGNSA. The CDR3 has 14 residues. Between the trimmed V and J ends, which lost 6 bases and 4 bases, there was a span of 13 bases.

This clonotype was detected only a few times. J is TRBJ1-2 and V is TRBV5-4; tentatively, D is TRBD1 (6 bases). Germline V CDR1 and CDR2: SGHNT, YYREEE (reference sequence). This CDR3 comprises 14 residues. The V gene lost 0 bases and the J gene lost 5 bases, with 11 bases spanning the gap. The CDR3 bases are TGTGCCAGCAGCTTGGCAGGGGAACAGTATGGCTACACCTTC. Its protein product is CASSLAGEQYGYTF.

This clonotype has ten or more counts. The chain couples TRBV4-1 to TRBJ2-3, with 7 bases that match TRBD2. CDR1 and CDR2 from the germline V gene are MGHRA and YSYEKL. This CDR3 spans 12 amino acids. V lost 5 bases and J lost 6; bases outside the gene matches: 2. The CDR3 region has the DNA TGCGCCAGCAGCTCACTAGCGGATACGCAGTATTTT. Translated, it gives CASSSLADTQYF.

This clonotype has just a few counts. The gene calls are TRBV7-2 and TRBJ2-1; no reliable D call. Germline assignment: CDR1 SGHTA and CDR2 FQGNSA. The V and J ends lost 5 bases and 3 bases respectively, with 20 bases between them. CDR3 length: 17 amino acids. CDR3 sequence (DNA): TGTGCCAGCAGCCCGACGGCACTATCACGAATCTACAATGAGCAGTTCTTC. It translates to CASSPTALSRIYNEQFF. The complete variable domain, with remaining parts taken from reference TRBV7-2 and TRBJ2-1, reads GAGVSQSPSNKVTEKGKDVELRCDPISGHTALYWYRQSLGQGLEFLIYFQGNSAPDKSGLPSDRFSAERTGGSVSTLTIQRTQQEDSAVYLCASSPTALSRIYNEQFFGPGTRLTVL.

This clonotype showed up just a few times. CDR3 protein: CATERLDTDTQYF. The CDR3 DNA reads TGCGCCACCGAGCGGTTGGACACAGATACGCAGTATTTT. The gene calls are TRBV10-2 and TRBJ2-3, with a weak D call TRBD2 (5 bases). The CDR3 sequence is 13 residues long. From germline, CDR1 is WSHSY and CDR2 SAAADI. Deletions cut 10 bases from V and 2 bases from J, with 13 bases between.